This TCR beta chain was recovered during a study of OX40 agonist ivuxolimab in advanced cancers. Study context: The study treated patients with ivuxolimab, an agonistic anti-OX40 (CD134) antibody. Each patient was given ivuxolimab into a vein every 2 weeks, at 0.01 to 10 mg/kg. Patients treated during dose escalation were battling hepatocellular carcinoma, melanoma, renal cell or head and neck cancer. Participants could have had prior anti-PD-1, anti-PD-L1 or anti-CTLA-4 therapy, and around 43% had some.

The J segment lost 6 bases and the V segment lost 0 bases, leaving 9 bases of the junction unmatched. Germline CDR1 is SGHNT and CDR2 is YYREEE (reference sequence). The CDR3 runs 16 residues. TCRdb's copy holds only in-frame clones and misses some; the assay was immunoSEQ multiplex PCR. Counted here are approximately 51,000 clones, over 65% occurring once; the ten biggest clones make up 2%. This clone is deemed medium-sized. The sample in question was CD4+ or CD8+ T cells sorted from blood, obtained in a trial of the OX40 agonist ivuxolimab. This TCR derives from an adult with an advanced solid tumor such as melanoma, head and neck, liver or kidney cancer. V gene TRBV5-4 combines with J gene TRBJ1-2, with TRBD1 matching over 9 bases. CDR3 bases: TGTGCCAGCAGCTTGGGTGCGGGACAGGGTGTTGATGGCTACACCTTC. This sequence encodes CASSLGAGQGVDGYTF.